This T cell receptor (beta chain) was sequenced during a study of control samples from healthy donors and cancer patients. This clone was seen just once. Assay: immunoSEQ multiplex PCR; the TCRdb copy retains only in-frame clones and omits some. The table includes 150,000 to 200,000 clones, roughly 94% detected once. CDR1 and CDR2 from the germline V gene are SNHLY and FYNNEI. J gave up 1 base and V 8 bases, and 5 bases lay outside the gene matches. This CDR3 has 14 residues. The rearrangement joins TRBV2 to TRBJ1-5; 7 nucleotides match TRBD1. Sequencing was performed on blood. The TCR sequence derives from a woman between 18 and 29 years old in good health. The CDR3 loop is CASRVQGSNQPQHF. The CDR3 DNA reads as TGTGCCAGCCGCGTACAGGGGAGCAATCAGCCCCAGCATTTT.